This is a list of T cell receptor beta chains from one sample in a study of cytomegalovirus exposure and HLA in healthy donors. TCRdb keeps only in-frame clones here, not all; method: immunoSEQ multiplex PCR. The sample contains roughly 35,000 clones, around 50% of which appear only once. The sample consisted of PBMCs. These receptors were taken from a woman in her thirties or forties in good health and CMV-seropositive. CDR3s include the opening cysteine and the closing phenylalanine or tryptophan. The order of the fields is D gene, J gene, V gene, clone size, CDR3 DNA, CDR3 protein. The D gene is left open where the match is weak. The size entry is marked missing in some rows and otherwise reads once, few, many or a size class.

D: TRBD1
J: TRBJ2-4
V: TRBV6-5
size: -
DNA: TGTGCCAGCAGCCGAAAACCGGGACAGGGGAACATTCAGTACTTC
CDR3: CASSRKPGQGNIQYF

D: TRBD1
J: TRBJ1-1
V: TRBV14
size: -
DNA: TGTGCCAGCAGCCCGACAGGGCCCTCCCGGAACACTGAAGCTTTCTTT
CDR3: CASSPTGPSRNTEAFF

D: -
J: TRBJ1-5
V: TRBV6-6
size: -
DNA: TGTGCCAGCAGTTTGGGAGATTACAATCAGCCCCAGCATTTT
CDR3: CASSLGDYNQPQHF

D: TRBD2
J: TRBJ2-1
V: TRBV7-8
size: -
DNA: TGTGCCAGCAGCTTAGCAGACCTAGCGGGGGGGGTTATGTTCTTC
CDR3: CASSLADLAGGVMFF

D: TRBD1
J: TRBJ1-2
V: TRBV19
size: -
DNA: TGTGCCAGTAGTATAGGGGACAGGGAATCCTATGGCTACACCTTC
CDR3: CASSIGDRESYGYTF

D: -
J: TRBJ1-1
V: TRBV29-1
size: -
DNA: TGCAGCAGTGGACAGCTAGACACTGAAGCTTTCTTT
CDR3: CSSGQLDTEAFF

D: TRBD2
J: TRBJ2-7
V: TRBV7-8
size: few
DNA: TGTGCCAGCAGCTTAATCCTAGCGGGGGGGAACGAGCAGTACTTC
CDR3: CASSLILAGGNEQYF

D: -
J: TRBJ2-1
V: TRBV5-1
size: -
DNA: TGCGCCAGCAGCTTGGCCGGTAGGTTAGCCGGAGGTGGCAATGAGCAGTTCTTC
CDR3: CASSLAGRLAGGGNEQFF

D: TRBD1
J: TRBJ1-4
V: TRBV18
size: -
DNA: TGTGCCAGCTCACCCCCAGGGGGCGGCGAAAAACTGTTTTTT
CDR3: CASSPPGGGEKLFF

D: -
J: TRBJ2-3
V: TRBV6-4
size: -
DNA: TGTGCCAGCAGTCCCGAAGCCTCTAGCACAGATACGCAGTATTTT
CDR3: CASSPEASSTDTQYF

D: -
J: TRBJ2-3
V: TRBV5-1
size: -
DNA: TGCGCCAGCAGCTTGGAACCCGAGGATACGCAGTATTTT
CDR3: CASSLEPEDTQYF

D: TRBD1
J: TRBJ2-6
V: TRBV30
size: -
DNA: TGTGCCTGGAGTTGGGACAGCTCTGGGGCCAACGTCCTGACTTTC
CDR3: CAWSWDSSGANVLTF

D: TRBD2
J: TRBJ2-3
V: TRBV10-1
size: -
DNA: TGCGCCAGCAGTGATTCTAGCGGGGGGGGCACAGATACGCAGTATTTT
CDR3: CASSDSSGGGTDTQYF

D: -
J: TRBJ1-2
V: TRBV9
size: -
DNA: TGTGCCAGCAGCGTAGTATCTCCGGGTGATGGCTACACCTTC
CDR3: CASSVVSPGDGYTF

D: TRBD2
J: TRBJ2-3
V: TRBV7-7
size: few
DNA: TGTGCCAGCAGCTTAGGGACTAGCGGTTCATCAGATACGCAGTATTTT
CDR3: CASSLGTSGSSDTQYF

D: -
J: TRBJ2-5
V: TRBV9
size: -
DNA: TGTGCCAGCAGCGTCTGGCAGGGGAGTGAGACCCAGTACTTC
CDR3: CASSVWQGSETQYF

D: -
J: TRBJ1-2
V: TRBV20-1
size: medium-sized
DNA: TGCAGTGCTGCCTGGGCCTATGGCTACACCTTC
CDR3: CSAAWAYGYTF

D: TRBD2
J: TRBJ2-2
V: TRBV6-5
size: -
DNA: TGTGCCAGCAGTTATAACGGGGGGGCGGGCACCGGGGAGCTGTTTTTT
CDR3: CASSYNGGAGTGELFF

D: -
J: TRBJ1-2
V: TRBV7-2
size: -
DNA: TGTGCCAGCAGCTTATATGCAGGGCCCAACTATGGCTACACCTTC
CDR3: CASSLYAGPNYGYTF

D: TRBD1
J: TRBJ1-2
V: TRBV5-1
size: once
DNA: TGCGCCAGCAGTTTGGGCGGGACAGGGGATTACTATGGCTACACCTTC
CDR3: CASSLGGTGDYYGYTF

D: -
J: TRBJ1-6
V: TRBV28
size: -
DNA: TGTGCCAGCACCTTGGAGGGGCGCGTATATAATTCACCCCTCCACTTT
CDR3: CASTLEGRVYNSPLHF

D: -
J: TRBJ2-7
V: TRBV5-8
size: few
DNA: TGTGCCAGCAGCCCCTCAGTATACGAGCAGTACTTC
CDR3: CASSPSVYEQYF

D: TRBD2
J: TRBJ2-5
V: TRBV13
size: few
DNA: TGTGCCAGCAGCCCCCTGGGGCTAGCGGCACAAGAGACCCAGTACTTC
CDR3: CASSPLGLAAQETQYF

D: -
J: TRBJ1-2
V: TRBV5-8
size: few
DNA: TGTGCCAGCAGCTTCGGGGGGCGCTACTATGGCTACACCTTC
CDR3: CASSFGGRYYGYTF

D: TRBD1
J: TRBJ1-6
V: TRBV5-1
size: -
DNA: TGCGCCAGCAGCGAGACAGGGGCGCTTAATTCACCCCTCCACTTT
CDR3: CASSETGALNSPLHF

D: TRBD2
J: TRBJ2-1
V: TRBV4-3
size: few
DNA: TGCGCCAGCAGCCAAGATTGGGGACTAGCGGGGGGACTTAGCTACAATGAGCAGTTCTTC
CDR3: CASSQDWGLAGGLSYNEQFF

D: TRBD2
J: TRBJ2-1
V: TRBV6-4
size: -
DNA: TGTGCCAGCAGTGACGCTAGCGGGGGGTACAATGAGCAGTTCTTC
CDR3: CASSDASGGYNEQFF

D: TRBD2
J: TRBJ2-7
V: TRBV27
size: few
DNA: TGTGCCAGCAGGATACTAGCGGGTTATTACGAGCAGTACTTC
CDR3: CASRILAGYYEQYF

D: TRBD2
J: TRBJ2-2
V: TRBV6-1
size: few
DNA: TGTGCCAGCATCTCGGACGGGGGGAGGGAGCTGTTTTTT
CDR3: CASISDGGRELFF

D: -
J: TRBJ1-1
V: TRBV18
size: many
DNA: TGTGCCAGCTCACCGTCGACAGGAAACACTGAAGCTTTCTTT
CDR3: CASSPSTGNTEAFF

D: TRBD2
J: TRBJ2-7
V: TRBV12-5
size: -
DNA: TGTGCTAGTGGCCCCTCGGGGGGCTACGAGCAGTACTTC
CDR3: CASGPSGGYEQYF

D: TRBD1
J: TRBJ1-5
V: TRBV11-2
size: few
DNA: TGTGCCAGCAGCTTAGGACAGGGGGGCAGTCAGCCCCAGCATTTT
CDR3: CASSLGQGGSQPQHF

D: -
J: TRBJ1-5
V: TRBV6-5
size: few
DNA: TGTGCCAGCAGTTACTCGAACTCTCATCAGCCCCAGCATTTT
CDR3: CASSYSNSHQPQHF

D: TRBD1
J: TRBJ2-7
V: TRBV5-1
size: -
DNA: TGCGCCAGCAGCCAAGACAGGGGTTACGAGCAGTACTTC
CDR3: CASSQDRGYEQYF

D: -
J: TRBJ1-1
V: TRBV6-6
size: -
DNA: TGTGCCAGCAGTTTAGCCGGGAATGGTGAAGCTTTCTTT
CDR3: CASSLAGNGEAFF

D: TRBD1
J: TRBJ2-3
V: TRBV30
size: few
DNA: TGTGCCTGGAGCGCAACAGGGGGCTCCACAGATACGCAGTATTTT
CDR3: CAWSATGGSTDTQYF

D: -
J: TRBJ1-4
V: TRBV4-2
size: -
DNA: TGTGCCAGCAGCCAAGAGACCGGGGTTGGTGAAAAACTGTTTTTT
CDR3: CASSQETGVGEKLFF

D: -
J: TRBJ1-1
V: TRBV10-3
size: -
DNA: TGTGCCATCAGTCAGGGGATGAACACTGAAGCTTTCTTT
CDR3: CAISQGMNTEAFF

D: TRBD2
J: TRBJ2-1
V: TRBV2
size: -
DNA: TGTGCCAGCAGATCAACTAGCGGGGACAATGAGCAGTTCTTC
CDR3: CASRSTSGDNEQFF

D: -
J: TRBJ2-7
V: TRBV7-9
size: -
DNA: TGTGCCAGCAGCCTTACCAGGGACTGGCGCTACGAGCAGTACTTC
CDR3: CASSLTRDWRYEQYF

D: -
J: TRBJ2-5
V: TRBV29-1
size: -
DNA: TGCAGCGTTGGAGGGTTTGGCGGTGAGACCCAGTACTTC
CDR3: CSVGGFGGETQYF

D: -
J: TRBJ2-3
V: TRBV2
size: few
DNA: TGTGCCAGCAGACGGAGCGCAGATACGCAGTATTTT
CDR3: CASRRSADTQYF

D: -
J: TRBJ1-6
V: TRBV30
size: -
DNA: TGTGCCTGGTCCCTTCCCGGGGGAGGAAATTCACCCCTCCACTTT
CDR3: CAWSLPGGGNSPLHF

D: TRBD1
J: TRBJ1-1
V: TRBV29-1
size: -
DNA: TGCAGCGTCGGACAGGCCGGCGTTGAAGCTTTCTTT
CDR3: CSVGQAGVEAFF

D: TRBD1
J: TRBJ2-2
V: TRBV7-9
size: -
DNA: TGTGCCAGCAGTACATCAGCGGGACAGGGGGCGAACACCGGGGAGCTGTTTTTT
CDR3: CASSTSAGQGANTGELFF

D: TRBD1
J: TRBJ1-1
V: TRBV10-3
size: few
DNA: TGTGCCACTACAGGGGAAGGGGGATTGAACACTGAAGCTTTCTTT
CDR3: CATTGEGGLNTEAFF

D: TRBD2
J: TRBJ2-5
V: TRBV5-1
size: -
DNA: TGCGCCAGCAGCTTGGCAGCGGGGCGTGGGGAGACCCAGTACTTC
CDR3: CASSLAAGRGETQYF

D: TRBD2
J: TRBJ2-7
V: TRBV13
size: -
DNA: TGTGCCAGCAGCACCCGGGACTACTACGAGCAGTACTTC
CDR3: CASSTRDYYEQYF

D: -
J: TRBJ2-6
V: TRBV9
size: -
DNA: TGTGCCAGCCGTTGGGGCACTGGGGCCAACGTCCTGACTTTC
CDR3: CASRWGTGANVLTF

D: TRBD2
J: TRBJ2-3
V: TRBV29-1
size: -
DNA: TGCAGCGTCGGACTAGCGATATCAGATACGCAGTATTTT
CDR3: CSVGLAISDTQYF

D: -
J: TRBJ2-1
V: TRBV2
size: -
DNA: TGTGCCAGCCAGATGTGGAATGAGCAGTTCTTC
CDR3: CASQMWNEQFF

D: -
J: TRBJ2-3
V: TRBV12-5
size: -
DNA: TGTGCTAGTCGACAGGGCACAGATACGCAGTATTTT
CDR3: CASRQGTDTQYF

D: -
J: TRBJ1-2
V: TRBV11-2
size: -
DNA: TGTGCCAGCAGCTTAGAGCCCGGACAGAATAGTTTCTATGGCTACACCTTC
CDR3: CASSLEPGQNSFYGYTF

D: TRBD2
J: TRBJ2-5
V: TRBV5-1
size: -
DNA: TGCGCCAGCAGCTCGACTAGCGGGGGGCTAGAGACCCAGTACTTC
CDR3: CASSSTSGGLETQYF

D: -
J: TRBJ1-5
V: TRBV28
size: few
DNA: TGTGCCAGCAGTTACTTAGGGGAGCCCCAGCATTTT
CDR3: CASSYLGEPQHF